These 10 T cell receptor beta chains were sequenced from one sample in a study of cytomegalovirus exposure and HLA in healthy donors. Researchers ran the PCR with 60 Vbeta and 13 Jbeta primers. Profiling relied on immunoSEQ multiplex PCR, and the TCRdb table lists in-frame clones only, not all of them. Found here are some 120,000 clones, about 70% of them singletons; the top ten hold more than 2%. The sequenced material came from PBMCs. The receptors shown here come from a human donor in good health.

This chain uses TRBV28 with TRBJ2-4, with 8 nucleotides matching TRBD1. This CDR3 spans 14 amino acids. With 8 bases clipped from V and 7 bases from J, the junction kept 10 bases outside the gene matches. Germline assignment: CDR1 MDHEN and CDR2 SYDVKM. CDR3 nucleotides: TGTGCCAGCTCTGTCGGGGGACAGGTTAACATTCAGTACTTC. It codes for CASSVGGQVNIQYF.

The V gene is TRBV28, the J gene TRBJ2-7; 13 nucleotides agree with TRBD2. The V segment lost 3 bases and the J segment 7 bases; nucleotides outside the gene matches: 6. Germline CDR1 and CDR2: MDHEN and SYDVKM. This CDR3 is built from 15 residues. CDR3 sequence: CASSFGGLAGTEQYF. The CDR3 region has the DNA TGTGCCAGCAGTTTTGGGGGACTAGCGGGGACAGAGCAGTACTTC.

The V gene is TRBV6-5, the J gene TRBJ2-7, with TRBD1 matching 8 bases. CDR1 is MNHEY and CDR2 is SVGAGI in the germline V gene. The V gene end was trimmed by 5 bases and the J gene end by 0 bases; junction bases not matched to a gene: 3. The CDR3 has 14 residues. The chain's CDR3 is CASSRTGTSYEQYF. For the CDR3, the DNA is TGTGCCAGCAGTCGGACAGGGACCTCCTACGAGCAGTACTTC.

The chain links TRBV27 to TRBJ2-7; TRBD1 agrees at 8 bases. V lost 5 bases and J lost 1; bases outside the gene matches: 7. This CDR3 is 15 amino acids long. Germline lookup yields CDR1 MNHEY and CDR2 SMNVEV (reference sequence). The CDR3 nucleotides are TGTGCCAGCAGTACAAGACAGGGGAGGTCCTACGAGCAGTACTTC. It translates to CASSTRQGRSYEQYF.

The chain is built from TRBV7-2 and TRBJ2-5; D may be TRBD1 (7 bases). The CDR3 length is 14 residues. Germline V CDR1 and CDR2: SGHTA, FQGNSA. The V end lost 2 bases, the J end lost 1 base, and 8 bases lay between the germline ends. The CDR3, as DNA: TGTGCCAGCAGCTTACAGGGGGGCCAAGAGACCCAGTACTTC. This encodes CASSLQGGQETQYF.

On this clone itself: Additional DNA sequences in this sample encode the identical CDR3. The chain has TRBV19 and TRBJ1-2; maybe TRBD1 (5 bases). The CDR3 has 13 residues. Germline-derived CDR1 and CDR2 are LNHDA and SQIVND (reference sequence). Trimming left V 2 bases short and J 3 bases short, with 7 bases between. In nucleotides, the CDR3 is TGTGCCAGTAGTATACAGGGATACTATGGCTACACCTTC. This sequence encodes CASSIQGYYGYTF.

This clone was counted once. The chain has TRBV5-4 and TRBJ2-7; D is unclear. Germline V gene sequence: CDR1 SGHNT, CDR2 YYREEE (reference sequence). This CDR3 comprises 15 residues. Trimming stripped 0 bases from V and 0 bases from J, with 10 bases between. For the CDR3, the DNA is TGTGCCAGCAGCTTGGGTCAGGTGAGCTCCTACGAGCAGTACTTC. Encoded protein: CASSLGQVSSYEQYF. The complete variable domain, with remaining parts taken from reference TRBV5-4 and TRBJ2-7, reads ETGVTQSPTHLIKTRGQQVTLRCSSQSGHNTVSWYQQALGQGPQFIFQYYREEENGRGNFPPRFSGLQFPNYSSELNVNALELDDSALYLCASSLGQVSSYEQYFGPGTRLTVT.

This chain's CDR3 is CASSQGNSPLHF. As DNA, the CDR3 is TGTGCCAGCAGTCAGGGTAATTCACCCCTCCACTTT. V and J are TRBV6-6 and TRBJ1-6; D is perhaps TRBD1 (5 bases). The germline CDR1 and CDR2 sequences are MNHNY and SVGAGI (reference sequence). The CDR3 totals 12 residues. V shed 5 bases and J shed 6 bases, with 5 bases lying between them.

CDR3 sequence reads: CSGTSGGFGNEQFF. The CDR3 nucleotides read TGCAGCGGAACTAGCGGGGGATTCGGGAATGAGCAGTTCTTC. The rearrangement uses TRBV29-1 and TRBJ2-1; 11 nucleotides align to TRBD2. The J segment lost 7 bases and the V segment lost 7 bases, leaving 9 bases of the junction unmatched. Germline V lookup: CDR1 SQVTM, CDR2 ANQGSEA. The CDR3 has 14 residues.

The chain recombines TRBV27 with TRBJ2-2, with a tentative D call TRBD1 (6 bases). The CDR3 is 14 amino acids. CDR1 is MNHEY, CDR2 SMNVEV, per germline (reference sequence). The germline V and J ends were trimmed by 3 bases and 7 bases, with 12 bases remaining between them. The CDR3 coding sequence is TGTGCCAGCAGTTTTGACAGGCTGGGCGGGGAGCTGTTTTTT. It encodes CASSFDRLGGELFF.